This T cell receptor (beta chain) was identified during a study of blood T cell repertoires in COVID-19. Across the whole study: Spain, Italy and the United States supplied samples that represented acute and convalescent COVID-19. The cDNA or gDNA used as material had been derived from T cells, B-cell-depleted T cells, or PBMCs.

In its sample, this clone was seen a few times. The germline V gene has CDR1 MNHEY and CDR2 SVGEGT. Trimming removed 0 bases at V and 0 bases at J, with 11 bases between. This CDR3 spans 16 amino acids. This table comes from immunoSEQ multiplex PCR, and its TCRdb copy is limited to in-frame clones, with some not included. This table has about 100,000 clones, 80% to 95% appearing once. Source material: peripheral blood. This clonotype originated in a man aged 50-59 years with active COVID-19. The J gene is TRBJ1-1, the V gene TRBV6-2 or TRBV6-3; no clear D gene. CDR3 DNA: TGTGCCAGCAGTTACTCGAGAGGTTCGGTGAACACTGAAGCTTTCTTT. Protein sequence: CASSYSRGSVNTEAFF.